This T cell receptor beta chain originates from a study of OX40 agonist ivuxolimab in advanced cancers. Regarding the research as a whole: Ivuxolimab was a fully human IgG2 agonistic monoclonal antibody targeting the costimulatory receptor OX40 (CD134). Of the approximately 50 patients in dose escalation, some 19 had hepatocellular carcinoma, roughly 15 had melanoma, 9 had renal cell carcinoma and 9 had head and neck cancer. Intravenous ivuxolimab was administered to patients every 2 weeks at six dose levels: 0.01, 0.1, 0.3, 1.5, 3 and 10 mg/kg. The point of sequencing TCRbeta in the periphery was to test whether ivuxolimab changed TCR sequence diversity and drove clonal T-cell expansion. Partial responses occurred in three dose-escalation patients: two with cutaneous melanoma and one with hepatocellular carcinoma. The paper covers the monotherapy dose-escalation part of the phase I ivuxolimab trial, which included N of about 56 patients. Prior anti-PD-1, anti-PD-L1 or anti-CTLA-4 therapy was permitted, and checkpoint inhibitors had been received by roughly 40% of dose-escalation patients. In the dose-escalation cohort, more than 80% of patients were male, and the mean age was 60 years with a range of roughly 20 to 79.

Reading the germline V gene gives CDR1 SGHTA and CDR2 FQGNSA. Reading from cysteine to phenylalanine, the CDR3 counts 16 amino acids. Only the CDR3 region is kept as DNA, spanning 48 bases read in frame from base 1. The junction shows trimming of 1 base on V and 9 bases on J, and the gene matches do not reach 10 bases of it. In the case of this clone: What this receptor recognizes is not known. Base qualities are not provided; no much larger clone lies one nucleotide away.

Genomic DNA was extracted from sorted cells for sequencing of the TCRbeta CDR3 region. The immunoSEQ Assay was used for sequencing of TCRbeta CDR3 regions. What TCRdb holds here is the immuneACCESS table cut down to in-frame rearrangements. Part of the clones is not present; checked against another copy, under half of the missing clones reflect an unresolved V gene, and the others are unexplained. The sample includes 60,000 to 75,000 clones, with roughly 83% observed a single time. The ten largest clones capture roughly 8% of the sample. Patients with a history of autoimmune disease or receiving systemic immunosuppression were excluded from the trial. Peripheral blood for TCR sequencing was drawn from every dose cohort at baseline, at cycle 4 day 1 and at cycle 7 day 1. The samples were taken from a phase I, first-in-human, multicenter, open-label dose-escalation trial of ivuxolimab. Adults with locally advanced or metastatic head and neck squamous cell, hepatocellular, melanoma or renal cell carcinoma were enrolled in the trial. Before TCR sequencing, CD4+ T cells and CD8+ T cells were sorted from peripheral blood as separate populations.

Broad study findings and their caveats: Antigen specificity was not determined for the clonally expanded peripheral T cells. Low levels of normalized T-cell clonal expansion were also shown by some nonresponding patients. At doses from 0.1 to 3.0 mg/kg, clonal expansion was seen in both CD4+ and CD8+ blood T cells between baseline and week 6. After ivuxolimab, more expanded clones were found on average in CD8+ T cells than in CD4+ T cells. In the 0.1-3.0 mg/kg groups, partial responders had among the lowest normalized peripheral clonal expansion, particularly in CD8+ T cells.

The TCR comes from an adult with an advanced solid tumor such as melanoma, head and neck, liver or kidney cancer. This receptor chain uses TRBV7-2 and TRBJ2-1; TRBD2 fits 9 bases in the junction. The sample was CD4+ or CD8+ T cells sorted from blood, taken in a trial of the OX40 agonist ivuxolimab. The CDR3 region reads CASSLVGAGGPCEQFF. The sequenced DNA: TGTGCCAGCAGCTTAGTCGGAGCGGGAGGACCCTGTGAGCAGTTCTTC. The CDR3, completed at both ends by the reference TRBV7-2 and TRBJ2-1 genes, gives the full variable domain GAGVSQSPSNKVTEKGKDVELRCDPISGHTALYWYRQSLGQGLEFLIYFQGNSAPDKSGLPSDRFSAERTGGSVSTLTIQRTQQEDSAVYLCASSLVGAGGPCEQFFGPGTRLTVL.